This is a list of T cell receptor beta chains from one sample in a study of OX40 agonist ivuxolimab in advanced cancers. The table came from immunoSEQ multiplex PCR; TCRdb's copy has only in-frame clones and leaves some out. The data show some 76,000 clones, about 90% seen once. The specimen comprised CD4+ or CD8+ T cells sorted from blood, sampled in a trial of the OX40 agonist ivuxolimab. These receptors all come from an adult with an advanced solid tumor such as melanoma, head and neck, liver or kidney cancer. The CDR3 runs from the conserved cysteine through the conserved F or W. A D gene is named only where the DNA matches it firmly. Clone size is stated in some rows and not others, as once, few, many or a class when expanded.

D	size	V	J	DNA	CDR3
-	-	TRBV10-1	TRBJ2-3	TGCGCCAGCAGTGAGCTCGACAGGCGAGATACGCAGTATTTT	CASSELDRRDTQYF
-	-	TRBV7-8	TRBJ2-7	TGTGCCAGCAGCTTAGGGCTCAGGGGCGACGAGCAGTACTTC	CASSLGLRGDEQYF
-	-	TRBV5-1	TRBJ1-2	TGCGCCACCTCGAGCAGGGAAAACTATGGCTACACCTTC	CATSSRENYGYTF
-	-	TRBV6-5	TRBJ1-2	TGTGCCAGCAGAGAGAGATATGGCTACACCTTC	CASRERYGYTF
-	-	TRBV6-1	TRBJ2-5	TGTGCCAGCAGTGGGGACAACCAAGAGACTCAGTACTTC	CASSGDNQETQYF
-	-	TRBV27	TRBJ2-7	TGTGCCAGCAGTTTATGGTTAAACTACGAGCAGTACTTC	CASSLWLNYEQYF
-	-	TRBV4-1	TRBJ1-1	TGCGCCAGCAGCCATAGACCCAACTCGGGCCCTGAAGCTTTCTTT	CASSHRPNSGPEAFF
-	-	TRBV7-6	TRBJ2-3	TGTGCCAGCAGCCCGCGTGTTGGATCAGATACGCAGTATTTT	CASSPRVGSDTQYF
TRBD1	-	TRBV5-6	TRBJ2-3	TGTGCCAGCAGCTTGGGACAGGGGTCATCACCAGATACGCAGTATTTT	CASSLGQGSSPDTQYF
TRBD1	-	TRBV12-5	TRBJ2-1	TGTGCTAGTGGTTTGGTCTTTGACAGGGGGAATGAGCAGTTCTTC	CASGLVFDRGNEQFF
-	-	TRBV6-4	TRBJ1-2	TGTGCCAGCAGTGACTGGACCTCCCGAGACGGTGGCTACACCTTC	CASSDWTSRDGGYTF
TRBD2	-	TRBV5-6	TRBJ2-1	TGTGCCAGCAGCTTCGGTAGCGGGGGGGCCAATGAGCAGTTCTTC	CASSFGSGGANEQFF
TRBD2	-	TRBV29-1	TRBJ2-5	TGCAGCGTTGAAATCTGGTGGGTGGCGGGGGGCCAAGAGACCCAGTACTTC	CSVEIWWVAGGQETQYF
-	once	TRBV4-3	TRBJ1-2	TGCGCCAGCAGCCAGGCTCATAGGGCAGTGGGGAACTATGGCTACACCTTC	CASSQAHRAVGNYGYTF
-	-	TRBV5-8	TRBJ1-2	TGTGCCAGCAGCTTGAGGTCTTCCGAAGGGTATGGCTACACCTTC	CASSLRSSEGYGYTF
-	-	TRBV7-2	TRBJ1-2	TGTGCCAGCAGCTTCGGGGGGAACTATGGCTACACCTTC	CASSFGGNYGYTF
TRBD2	-	TRBV4-3	TRBJ2-7	TGCGCCAGCAGCCAAGATCGGCGCGGGGGGGCTTACGAGCAGTACTTC	CASSQDRRGGAYEQYF
-	-	TRBV6-5	TRBJ1-3	TGTGCCAGCAGTTTGTATTCTTCTGGAAACACCATATATTTT	CASSLYSSGNTIYF
-	-	TRBV7-9	TRBJ2-7	TGTGCCAGCAGTCCCAGGGATTTCTACGAGCAGTACTTC	CASSPRDFYEQYF
TRBD1	-	TRBV4-1	TRBJ2-7	TGCGCCAGCAGCCAAGTGATTGCAGGGGGCTACTACGAGCAGTACTTC	CASSQVIAGGYYEQYF
-	many	TRBV6-5	TRBJ1-5	TGTGCCAGCAGTGGACAGTCTAGCAATCAGCCCCAGCATTTT	CASSGQSSNQPQHF
TRBD1	once	TRBV11-3	TRBJ1-1	TGTGCCAGCAGCCGAGGACAGGGGGCGAACACTGAAGCTTTCTTT	CASSRGQGANTEAFF
-	-	TRBV4-3	TRBJ2-1	TGCGCCAGCAGCCAAGATCTCGGGGGATCCTACAATGAGCAGTTCTTC	CASSQDLGGSYNEQFF
-	-	TRBV7-5	TRBJ2-3	TGTGTCAGAAGCTTAAGTTCTAGCGGGGGGCAGTCGGATACGCAGTATTTT	CVRSLSSSGGQSDTQYF
-	-	TRBV10-3	TRBJ1-5	TGTGCCATCAGTGGGGACTCCGATAGCAATCAGCCCCAGCATTTT	CAISGDSDSNQPQHF